The sequence of this T cell receptor beta chain was determined in a study of T cells after yellow fever vaccination. Whole-study context: Those fractions that held only low numbers of cells were prepared using the SMART-Seq v4 Ultra Low Input RNA kit. General study findings and limits: Contamination by abundant bulk-population clonotypes could be present in FACS-sorted repertoires. Subsequent booster samples again held most clones from primary vaccination (96% CD4, roughly 90% CD8).

This CDR3 has 14 amino acids. Germline V lookup: CDR1 SGHRS, CDR2 YFSETQ. This clonotype has just a few counts. The antigen is not known. A read error may account for a junction end that differs from germline. TCRdb re-derived calls from the 5' RACE reads in MiXCR, one entry per CDR3 protein. The table includes roughly 520,000 distinct CDR3 sequences, less than 25% detected once. Sequences were derived from PBMCs, sampled about 20 days after the first yellow fever vaccination. The chain links TRBV5-1 to TRBJ1-1; D unresolved. The TCR sequence derives from a man younger than 30 who received the YFV17D yellow fever vaccine. Here the CDR3 reads CASSLGWGNTEAFF. The CDR3 region has the DNA TGTGCCAGCAGCTTGGGATGGGGAAACACTGAAGCTTTCTTT.